The 5 T cell receptor beta chains reported below all come from one sample, sequenced in a study of blood T cells in healthy people across ages. A J-beta primer mix and a sample-barcoded 5' primer were used in a second PCR of about 7 to 11 cycles. TCRdb ran MiXCR on the 5' RACE reads and lists one entry per CDR3 protein. This table has hundreds of thousands of distinct CDR3 sequences, 35% to 50% appearing once. Sample: blood. The receptor source for this set is a man aged 80 or over in good health.

This chain uses TRBV7-9 with TRBJ1-2, with D maybe TRBD1 (5 bases). Germline-derived CDR1 and CDR2 are SEHNR and FQNEAQ (reference sequence). This CDR3 spans 14 amino acids. Trimming shortened V by 2 bases and J by 1 base, and 8 bases separated the two germline ends. CDR3 coding DNA: TGTGCCAGCAGCTTAACAGGTCGTAACTATGGCTACACCTTC. Translation gives CASSLTGRNYGYTF.

This clonotype was picked up a small number of times. The chain combines TRBV9 with TRBJ2-5, with TRBD1 matching 7 bases. CDR1 SGDLS and CDR2 YYNGEE come from the germline V gene. The CDR3 loop spans 15 amino acids. V was clipped by 0 bases and J by 1 base; unmatched bases: 3. The DNA for the CDR3 is TGTGCCAGCAGCGTAGCGACAGGGCGCCAAGAGACCCAGTACTTC. It yields the protein CASSVATGRQETQYF.

This clonotype was seen more than once but under ten times. The chain has TRBV18 and TRBJ2-7, with D perhaps matching TRBD2 (5 bases). Trimming cost V 3 bases and J 2 bases, with 11 bases left between them. The CDR3 consists of 14 residues. CDR1 and CDR2 (germline): KGHSH, LQKENI. In DNA, the CDR3 is TGTGCCAGCTCACCTAACGAGGGAGCCTACGAGCAGTACTTC. It yields the protein CASSPNEGAYEQYF.

The gene calls are TRBV2 and TRBJ1-4; D is uncertain. CDR3 length: 13 amino acids. Germline V gene sequence: CDR1 SNHLY, CDR2 FYNNEI. Between the trimmed V and J ends, which lost 4 bases and 5 bases, there was a span of 8 bases. CDR3 sequence reads: CASSGLPNEKLFF. As DNA, the CDR3 is TGTGCCAGCAGTGGACTGCCAAATGAAAAACTGTTTTTT.

The chain recombines TRBV12-5 with TRBJ2-5; D possibly matches TRBD1 or TRBD2 (5 bases each). CDR3 length: 14 residues. The V gene lost 5 bases and the J gene lost 1 base, with 11 bases spanning the gap. Looked up from germline, CDR1 is LGHNT and CDR2 is FRNRAP. The CDR3 region has the DNA TGTGCTAGTGGTACCGGGACCACCCAAGAGACCCAGTACTTC. It translates to CASGTGTTQETQYF.